This T cell receptor (beta chain) was sequenced in a study of early T cells in non-severe SARS-CoV-2 infection (dated by TCRdb to about 2021). General notes on the study: TCR sequencing used bulk RNA from unsorted whole blood, so alpha and beta chains could not be paired. General conclusions and limits of the study: Matching against VDJdb was skewed toward anti-spike CD8 responses, likely underestimated virus-specific expansions, and missed private and CD4 specificities.

Trimming at the junction amounts to 3 bases on V and 4 bases on J, and the germline ends lie 19 bases apart. Counted from cysteine to phenylalanine, this CDR3 has 17 amino acids. The entry retains the CDR3 DNA only, 51 bases that are in frame from base 1. Looking up the germline V gene yields CDR1 SGHDN and CDR2 FVKESK. The library was obtained by 5' RACE. TCRdb names NextSeq 500 as the instrument used. The TCR library protocol attached unique molecular identifiers to individual cDNA molecules to correct for sequencing error and PCR bias. Both TCR alpha and beta chains were sequenced, and tight co-correlation was observed between alpha and beta sequence abundances in each sample. The published analysis was carried out like this. Decombinator V4 was used to annotate TCR sequences for V gene, J gene and CDR3. TCRs were defined as expanded if a significant change between any two time points was detected under a Poisson model with p below 0.0001. TCR abundances were normalised to the total number of TCRs sequenced in each sample and reported as counts per million. TRAV1-2 paired with TRAJ12, TRAJ20 or TRAJ33 defined MAIT TCRs, while TRAV10 paired with TRAJ18 defined iNKT TCRs. A search of VDJdb, accessed on 1 November 2021, was run for TCRs annotated to CMV, EBV and SARS-CoV-2, with TCRs annotated for multiple antigens excluded. TCRdb cleaned the public reads at Q25 with fastp, built clones with MiXCR and kept in-frame beta chains. Rows merge per CDR3 protein into single entries with the most common DNA and genes. The V and J calls shown here were made by TCRdb, not taken from the authors' results. In this sample the table shows more than 65,000 distinct CDR3 sequences, roughly an eighth of which occur a single time. About 1.5% of the sample rests with the top ten.

The study was a case-control design nested within a healthcare worker cohort in London, UK, with weekly nasopharyngeal swab PCR tests and blood sampling. Healthcare workers were enrolled in the week of the UK lockdown, from 23 to 31 March 2020, and were followed every week for up to roughly 16 weeks. This clonotype was found many times. It lacks a known antigen. No much larger clonotype is one base removed from it; base qualities were not supplied. The clonotype comes from an adult who was a healthcare worker with PCR-confirmed SARS-CoV-2 infection or an uninfected control (not recorded which). This sequence uses TRBV14 and TRBJ2-1; a tentative D call is TRBD2 (6 bases match). Sequenced input: whole blood. This receptor carries the CDR3 CASSHRGPGLLYNEQFF. The bases are TGTGCCAGCAGCCATCGGGGCCCCGGACTACTTTACAATGAGCAGTTCTTC.